Below, 9 T cell receptor beta chains from the same sample are listed, as sequenced in a study of blood T cell repertoires in COVID-19. The protocol was immunoSEQ multiplex PCR, while the TCRdb copy is restricted to in-frame clones and leaves out a portion. Among fewer than 200,000 clones listed, about nine tenths were seen once. The sequenced material came from peripheral blood. Every receptor here comes from a man aged 45-65 years with acute or convalescent COVID-19.

The chain is built from TRBV5-1 and TRBJ1-6; D remains unclear. This CDR3 has 17 amino acids. Trimming pared 5 bases from V and 0 bases from J, leaving 15 bases between. CDR1 SGHRS and CDR2 YFSETQ come from the germline V gene. The DNA for the CDR3 is TGCGCCAGCAGTTGGACCTCTGGGAGCTCCTATAATTCACCCCTCCACTTT. Residues: CASSWTSGSSYNSPLHF.

The rearrangement joins TRBV28 to TRBJ2-1, with 11 bases fitting TRBD2. Germline assignment: CDR1 MDHEN and CDR2 SYDVKM. This CDR3 region has 15 residues. V lost 5 bases, J lost 10 bases, and 10 bases stayed unmatched. The CDR3 DNA reads TGTGCCAGCAGTCCCTTCGGGACTAGCGGAAGAGAGCAGTTCTTC. Translated: CASSPFGTSGREQFF.

This chain uses TRBV3-1 (or the pseudogene TRBV3-2) with TRBJ1-2; TRBD1 aligns across 7 bases. After removal of 4 bases from V and 9 bases from J, the junction contained 5 bases not matched to a gene. The CDR3 length is 12 residues. Per germline, CDR1 LGHDT and CDR2 YNNKEL (reference sequence). The CDR3 nucleotides are TGTGCCAGCAGCCGACGACAGGGAAGCTACACCTTC. Protein: CASSRRQGSYTF.

The V and J genes are TRBV15 and TRBJ2-1, with D unresolved. CDR3 length: 15 residues. The germline CDR1 and CDR2 sequences are LNHNV and YYDKDF (reference sequence). Deletions cut 0 bases from V and 0 bases from J, with 6 bases between. CDR3 nucleotide sequence: TGTGCCACCAGCAGAGATCCGAGCTCCTACAATGAGCAGTTCTTC. Its translation: CATSRDPSSYNEQFF.

The chain recombines TRBV19 with TRBJ2-1, with a possible D match to TRBD2 (6 bases). The CDR3 runs 15 residues. The germline CDR1 and CDR2 sequences are LNHDA and SQIVND (reference sequence). V lost 3 bases and J lost 5, with 14 bases in between. The CDR3 loop reads CASSMRRGAHNEQFF. CDR3 sequence (DNA): TGTGCCAGTAGTATGAGGAGGGGAGCCCACAATGAGCAGTTCTTC.

V and J are TRBV9 and TRBJ2-7, with D perhaps TRBD1 (5 bases). This CDR3 comprises 15 residues. The V end lost 0 bases, the J end lost 3 bases, and 13 bases lay between the germline ends. Germline-derived CDR1 and CDR2 are SGDLS and YYNGEE. The CDR3 spells CASSVALGADYEQYF. For the CDR3, the DNA is TGTGCCAGCAGCGTAGCTCTAGGGGCGGACTACGAGCAGTACTTC. The full variable domain, in which reference TRBV9 and TRBJ2-7 provide the parts outside the CDR3, is DSGVTQTPKHLITATGQRVTLRCSPRSGDLSVYWYQQSLDQGLQFLIQYYNGEERAKGNILERFSAQQFPDLHSELNLSSLELGDSALYFCASSVALGADYEQYFGPGTRLTVT.

Concerning this clone itself: Distinct nucleotide sequences in the sample also encode this CDR3. This chain uses TRBV20-1 with TRBJ2-7; D is undetermined. The CDR3 covers 11 residues. Trimming stripped 3 bases from V and 5 bases from J, with 8 bases between. Per the germline V gene, CDR1 is DFQATT and CDR2 is SNEGSKA (reference sequence). Here the CDR3 reads CSASSGHEQYF. The CDR3 DNA follows: TGCAGTGCTAGTTCCGGTCACGAGCAGTACTTC.

This chain connects TRBV10-2 to TRBJ1-5; tentative D call: TRBD1 (5 bases). The CDR3 contains 15 residues. Per the germline V gene, CDR1 is WSHSY and CDR2 is SAAADI. The ends were cut back, 2 bases at V and 0 bases at J, with 8 bases in the middle. The chain's CDR3 is CASSEDSYSNQPQHF. The DNA for the CDR3 is TGCGCCAGCAGTGAGGACAGTTATAGCAATCAGCCCCAGCATTTT.

The chain recombines TRBV2 with TRBJ2-1, with unresolved D. Trimming left V 7 bases short and J 7 bases short, with 8 bases between. CDR1 is SNHLY and CDR2 is FYNNEI in the germline V gene. This CDR3 region has 11 residues. The CDR3 loop reads CASTVTNEQFF. The DNA of the CDR3 is TGTGCCAGCACAGTGACTAATGAGCAGTTCTTC.